Sequencing of this T cell receptor beta chain was carried out in a study of response to subunit inactivated influenza vaccine. Notes on the study in general: Authors suggested seasonal influenza vaccinations each recruit few new T cells.

TCRdb recomputed calls from the RT-PCR reads with MiXCR, one row per CDR3 protein. Here the sample spans approximately 490,000 distinct CDR3 sequences, approximately 7.7% being singletons. The V gene's germline CDR1 is MDHEN and CDR2 SYDVKM. The CDR3 is 15 residues long. V gave up 3 bases and J gave up 6 bases; unmatched junction bases: 6. Notes on this clonotype: Antigen specificity is unknown.

Sample: PBMCs from blood, taken around 25 months after vaccination. The sequence was collected from a man aged 45 to 75 who received an inactivated influenza vaccine. V usage is TRBV28 and J usage is TRBJ2-1, with 9 bases lining up with TRBD2. Written as DNA, the CDR3 is TGTGCCAGCAGTTTTCGAGCGGGGGGCCGCAATGAGCAGTTCTTC. It is translated as CASSFRAGGRNEQFF.